Given below is one TCR beta chain in context. Its antigen remains unknown. This sample stems from a study of tumor-infiltrating lymphocytes in primary liver carcinoma. Study in general: Surgical resection treated primary liver carcinoma in the patients. Tumors measured roughly 4.2 to 11 cm and were stage T1-T3 N0M0. The study's findings and limits: With p = 0.039, the top-250-clone fraction in tumors significantly exceeded that in blood. Tumor-adjacent and tumor-blood pairs displayed less overlap than did pairs of tumor regions.

With 3 bases clipped from V and 6 bases from J, the junction kept 7 bases outside the gene matches. Looked up from germline, CDR1 is WNHNN and CDR2 is SYGVQD (reference sequence). The CDR3 totals 14 residues. Total RNA amounting to 450 to 550 ng was the source from which TCR beta cDNA was made with a constant-region primer. Investigators got TCR beta libraries out of three nested multiplex PCR rounds, done with slightly modified ARM-PCR. The opening two PCR rounds, ten to eleven cycles each, paired TRBV1-TRBV30 forward primers with a C-beta reverse primer. In TCRdb, the multiplex PCR reads were re-called with MiXCR into one record per CDR3 protein. Here the sample spans 300,000 to 400,000 distinct CDR3 sequences, almost 65% being singletons. Unsorted whole blood served as the source of blood RNA, and germline DNA was extracted as well.

This TCR derives from a man in his forties with primary liver carcinoma and hepatitis B virus infection. The V call is TRBV10-1, the J call TRBJ2-7, with 8 bases identical to TRBD2. What was sequenced was peripheral blood. The CDR3 sequence is CASSDGGGFSEQYF. The CDR3 DNA sequence: TGCGCCAGCAGTGACGGGGGGGGGTTCAGCGAGCAGTACTTC.